Here is one TCR beta chain with its context. The sample is drawn from a study of cytotoxic CD8 clonotypes in ibrutinib-treated CLL. The CDR3 covers 14 residues. Germline V gene sequence: CDR1 MNHEY, CDR2 SVGAGI. Trimming shortened V by 2 bases and J by 4 bases, and 12 bases separated the two germline ends. Clones were sequenced by immunoSEQ multiplex PCR, and TCRdb holds only the in-frame ones, with some missing. This table has 250,000 to 350,000 clones, 65% to 85% appearing once. The sequences come from PBMCs, collected at disease progression, from a patient treated with ibrutinib. V and J are TRBV6-5 and TRBJ2-7; D might be TRBD2 (7 bases). This clonotype was sampled from a human donor with chronic lymphocytic leukemia. CDR3 region: CASSYRGARYEQYF. The CDR3 DNA reads TGTGCCAGCAGTTACCGGGGGGCTAGGTACGAGCAGTACTTC.